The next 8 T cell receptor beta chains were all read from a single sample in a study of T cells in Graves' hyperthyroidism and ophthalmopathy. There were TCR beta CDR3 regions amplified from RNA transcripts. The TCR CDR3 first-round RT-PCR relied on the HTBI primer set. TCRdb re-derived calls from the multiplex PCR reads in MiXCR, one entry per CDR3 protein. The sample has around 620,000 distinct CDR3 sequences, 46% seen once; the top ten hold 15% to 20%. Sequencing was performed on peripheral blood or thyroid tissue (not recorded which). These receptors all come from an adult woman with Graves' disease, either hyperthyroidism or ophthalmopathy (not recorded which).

In DNA form, the CDR3 reads TGCAGCGTTGTGCGTACGGGACAGACCCAGTACTTC. It codes for CSVVRTGQTQYF. This chain uses TRBV29-1 with TRBJ2-5; possibly TRBD1 or TRBD2 for D (5 bases each). Trimming took off 4 bases at V and 6 bases at J, with 12 bases between the two ends. CDR3 size: 12 residues. The germline gives CDR1 SQVTM, CDR2 ANQGSEA.

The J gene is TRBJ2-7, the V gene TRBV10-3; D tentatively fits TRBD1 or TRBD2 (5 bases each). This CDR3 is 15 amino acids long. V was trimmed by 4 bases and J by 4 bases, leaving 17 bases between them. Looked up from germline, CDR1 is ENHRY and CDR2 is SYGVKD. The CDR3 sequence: CAISAGTAGEYEQYF. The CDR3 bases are TGTGCCATCAGTGCCGGGACGGCAGGCGAATACGAGCAGTACTTC.

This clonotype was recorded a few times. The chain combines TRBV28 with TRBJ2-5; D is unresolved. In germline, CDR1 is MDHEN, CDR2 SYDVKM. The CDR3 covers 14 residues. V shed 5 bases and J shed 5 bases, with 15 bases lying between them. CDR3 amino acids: CASSLRRVWETQYF. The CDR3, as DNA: TGTGCCAGCAGTCTGCGTCGGGTGTGGGAGACCCAGTACTTC.

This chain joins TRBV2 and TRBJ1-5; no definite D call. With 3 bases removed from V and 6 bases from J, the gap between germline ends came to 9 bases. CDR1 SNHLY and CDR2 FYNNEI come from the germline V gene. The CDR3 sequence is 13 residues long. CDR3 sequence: CASSDFVLQPQHF. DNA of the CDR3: TGTGCCAGCAGTGATTTTGTTCTTCAGCCCCAGCATTTT.

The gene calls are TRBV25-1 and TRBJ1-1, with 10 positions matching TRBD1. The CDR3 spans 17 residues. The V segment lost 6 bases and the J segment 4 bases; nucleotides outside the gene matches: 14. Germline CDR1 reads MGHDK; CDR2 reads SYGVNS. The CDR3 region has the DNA TGTGCCAGCAGCTTAGTGGGACAGGGGCCGATCCTCACTGAAGCTTTCTTT. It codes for CASSLVGQGPILTEAFF.

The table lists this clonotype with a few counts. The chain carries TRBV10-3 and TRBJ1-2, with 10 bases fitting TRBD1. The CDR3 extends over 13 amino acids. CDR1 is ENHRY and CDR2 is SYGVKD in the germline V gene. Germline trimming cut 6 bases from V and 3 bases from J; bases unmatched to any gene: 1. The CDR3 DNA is TGTGCCATCAGCGGACAGGGGGACTATGGCTACACCTTC. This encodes CAISGQGDYGYTF.

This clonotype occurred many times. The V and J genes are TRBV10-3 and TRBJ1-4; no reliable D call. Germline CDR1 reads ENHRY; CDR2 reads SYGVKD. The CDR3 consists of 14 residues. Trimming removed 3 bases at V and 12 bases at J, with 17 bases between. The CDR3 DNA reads TGTGCCATCAGTGACGGTGAGGGTGGGGTTGAACTGTTTTTT. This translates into CAISDGEGGVELFF.

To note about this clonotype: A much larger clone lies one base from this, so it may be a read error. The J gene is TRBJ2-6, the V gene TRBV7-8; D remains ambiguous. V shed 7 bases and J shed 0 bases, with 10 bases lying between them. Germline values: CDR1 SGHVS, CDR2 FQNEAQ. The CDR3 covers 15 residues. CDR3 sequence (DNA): TGTGCCAGCAACGTTCGGTTCTCTGGGGCCAACGTCCTGACTTTC. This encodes CASNVRFSGANVLTF.